The clone carrying this T cell receptor (beta chain) was counted many times. This sample is drawn from a study of naive and memory T cell subsets. A UMI-containing oligonucleotide was joined by 3' ligation to the TCR cDNA template. Germline assignment: CDR1 SGHVS and CDR2 FQNEAQ. J lost 6 bases, V lost 5 bases, and 9 bases had no gene match. The CDR3 extends over 15 amino acids. Ligated cDNA underwent four rounds of PCR with nested alpha and beta constant region primers and SP2. TCRdb reprocessed the 5' RACE reads with MiXCR, giving one entry per CDR3 protein. In the table there are roughly 56,000 distinct CDR3 sequences, roughly 6.7% of which are singletons.

The source is a male donor in good health. This rearrangement joins TRBV7-8 to TRBJ1-5, with 8 nucleotides matching TRBD1. Here the CDR3 reads CASSIGQGVGQPQHF. The DNA of the CDR3 is TGTGCCAGCAGCATCGGACAGGGTGTGGGTCAGCCCCAGCATTTT. Supplemented by reference TRBV7-8 and TRBJ1-5, the full variable domain reads GAGVSQSPRYKVAKRGQDVALRCDPISGHVSLFWYQQALGQGPEFLTYFQNEAQLDKSGLPSDRFFAERPEGSVSTLKIQRTQQEDSAVYLCASSIGQGVGQPQHFGDGTRLSIL.